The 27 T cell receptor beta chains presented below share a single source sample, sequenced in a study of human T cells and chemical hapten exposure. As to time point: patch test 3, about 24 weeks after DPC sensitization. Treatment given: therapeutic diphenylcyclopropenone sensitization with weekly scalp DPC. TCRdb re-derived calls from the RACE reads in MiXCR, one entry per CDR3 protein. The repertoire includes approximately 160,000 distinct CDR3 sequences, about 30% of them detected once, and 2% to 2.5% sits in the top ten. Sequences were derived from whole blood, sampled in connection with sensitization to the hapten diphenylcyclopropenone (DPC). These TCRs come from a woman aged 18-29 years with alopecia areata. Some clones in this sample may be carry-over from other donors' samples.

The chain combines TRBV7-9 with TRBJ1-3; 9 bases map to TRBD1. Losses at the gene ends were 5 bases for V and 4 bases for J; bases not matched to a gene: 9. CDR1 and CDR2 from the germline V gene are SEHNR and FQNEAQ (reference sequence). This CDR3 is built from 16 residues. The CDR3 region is CASSPLGQGNGNTIYF. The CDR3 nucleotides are TGTGCCAGCAGCCCGCTGGGACAGGGAAACGGAAACACCATATATTTT.

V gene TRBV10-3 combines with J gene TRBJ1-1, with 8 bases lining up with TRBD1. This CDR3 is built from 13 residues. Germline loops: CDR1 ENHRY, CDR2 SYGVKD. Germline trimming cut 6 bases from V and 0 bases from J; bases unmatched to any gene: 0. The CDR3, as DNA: TGTGCCATCAGGACAGGGGTGAACACTGAAGCTTTCTTT. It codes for CAIRTGVNTEAFF.

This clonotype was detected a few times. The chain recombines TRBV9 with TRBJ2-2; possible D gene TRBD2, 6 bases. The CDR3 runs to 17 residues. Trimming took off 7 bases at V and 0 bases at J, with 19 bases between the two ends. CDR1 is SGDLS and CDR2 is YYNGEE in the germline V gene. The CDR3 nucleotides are TGTGCCAGCCGAACAGGACTAAACCAATCGAACACCGGGGAGCTGTTTTTT. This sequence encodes CASRTGLNQSNTGELFF.

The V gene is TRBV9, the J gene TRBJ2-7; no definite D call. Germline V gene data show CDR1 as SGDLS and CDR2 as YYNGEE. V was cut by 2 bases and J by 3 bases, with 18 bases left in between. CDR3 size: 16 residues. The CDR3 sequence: CASSVATDGGDYEQYF. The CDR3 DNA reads TGTGCCAGCAGCGTGGCGACCGACGGCGGCGACTACGAGCAGTACTTC.

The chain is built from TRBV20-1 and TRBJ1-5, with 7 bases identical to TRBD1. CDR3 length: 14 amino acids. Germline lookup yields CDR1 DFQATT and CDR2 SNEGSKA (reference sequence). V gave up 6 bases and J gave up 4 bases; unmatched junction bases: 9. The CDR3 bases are TGCAGTGCCAGCCCGGGACAGCTTAATCAGCCCCAGCATTTT. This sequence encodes CSASPGQLNQPQHF.

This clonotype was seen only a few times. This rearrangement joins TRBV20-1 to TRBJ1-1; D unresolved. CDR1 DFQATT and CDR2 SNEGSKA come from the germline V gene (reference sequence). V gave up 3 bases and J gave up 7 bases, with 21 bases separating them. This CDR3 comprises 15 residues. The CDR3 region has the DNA TGCAGTGCTAGGGCGAGACCCACGCATAGAAGTGAAGCTTTCTTT. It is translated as CSARARPTHRSEAFF.

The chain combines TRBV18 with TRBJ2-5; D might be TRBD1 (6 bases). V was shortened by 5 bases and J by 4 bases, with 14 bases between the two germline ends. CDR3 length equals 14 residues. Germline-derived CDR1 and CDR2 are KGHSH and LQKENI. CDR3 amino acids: CASSTSRGGETQYF. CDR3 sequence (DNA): TGTGCCAGCTCAACGAGCAGGGGTGGAGAGACCCAGTACTTC. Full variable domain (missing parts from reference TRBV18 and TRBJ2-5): NAGVMQNPRHLVRRRGQEARLRCSPMKGHSHVYWYRQLPEEGLKFMVYLQKENIIDESGMPKERFSAEFPKEGPSILRIQQVVRGDSAAYFCASSTSRGGETQYFGPGTRLLVL.

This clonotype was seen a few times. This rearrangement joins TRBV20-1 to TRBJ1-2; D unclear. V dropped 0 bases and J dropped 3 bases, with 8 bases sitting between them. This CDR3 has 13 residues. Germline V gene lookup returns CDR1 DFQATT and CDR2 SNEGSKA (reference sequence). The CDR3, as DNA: TGCAGTGCTAGAGATCGAAAAGACTATGGCTACACCTTC. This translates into CSARDRKDYGYTF.

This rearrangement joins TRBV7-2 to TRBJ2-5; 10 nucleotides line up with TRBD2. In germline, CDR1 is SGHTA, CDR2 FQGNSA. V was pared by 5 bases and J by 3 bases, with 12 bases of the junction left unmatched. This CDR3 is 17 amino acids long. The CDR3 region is CASSNPLGLADEETQYF. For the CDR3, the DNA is TGTGCCAGCAGCAACCCACTCGGACTAGCGGATGAAGAGACCCAGTACTTC.

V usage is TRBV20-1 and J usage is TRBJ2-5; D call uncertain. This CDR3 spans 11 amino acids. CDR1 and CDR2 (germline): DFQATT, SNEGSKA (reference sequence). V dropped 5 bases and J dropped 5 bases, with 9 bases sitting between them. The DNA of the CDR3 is TGCAGTGCTCTACGTGGGGAGACCCAGTACTTC. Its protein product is CSALRGETQYF.

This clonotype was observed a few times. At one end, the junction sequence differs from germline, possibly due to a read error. The CDR3 nucleotides are TGCCTAAGGCCGGATTTGAGACAGCCCCAGCATTTT. Protein: CLRPDLRQPQHF. The V and J genes are TRBV7-9 and TRBJ1-5; D gene ambiguous. The germline V gene encodes CDR1 SEHNR and CDR2 FQNEAQ (reference sequence). The CDR3 extends over 12 amino acids.

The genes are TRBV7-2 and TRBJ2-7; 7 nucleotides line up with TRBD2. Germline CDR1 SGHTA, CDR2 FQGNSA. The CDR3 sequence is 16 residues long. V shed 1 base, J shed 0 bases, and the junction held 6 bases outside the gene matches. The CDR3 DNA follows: TGTGCCAGCAGCTTAGAAGTCGGGAGGAGCTCCTACGAGCAGTACTTC. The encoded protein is CASSLEVGRSSYEQYF.

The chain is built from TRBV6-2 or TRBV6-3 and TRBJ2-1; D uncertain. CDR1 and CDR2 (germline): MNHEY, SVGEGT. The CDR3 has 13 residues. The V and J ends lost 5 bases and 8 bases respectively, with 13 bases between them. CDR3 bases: TGTGCCAGCAGTGAGTTTTTAGCCGATGAGCAGTTCTTC. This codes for CASSEFLADEQFF.

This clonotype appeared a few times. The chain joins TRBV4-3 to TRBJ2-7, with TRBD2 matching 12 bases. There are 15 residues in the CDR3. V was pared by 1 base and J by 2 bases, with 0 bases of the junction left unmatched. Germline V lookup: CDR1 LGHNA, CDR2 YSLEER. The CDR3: CASSQGTSGAYEQYF. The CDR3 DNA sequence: TGCGCCAGCAGCCAAGGGACTAGCGGGGCCTACGAGCAGTACTTC.

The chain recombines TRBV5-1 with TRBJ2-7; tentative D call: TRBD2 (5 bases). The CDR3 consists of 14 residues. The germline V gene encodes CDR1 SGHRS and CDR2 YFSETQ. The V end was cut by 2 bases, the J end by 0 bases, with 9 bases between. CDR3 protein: CASSFTGSSYEQYF. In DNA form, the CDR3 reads TGCGCCAGCAGCTTCACGGGGTCCTCCTACGAGCAGTACTTC.

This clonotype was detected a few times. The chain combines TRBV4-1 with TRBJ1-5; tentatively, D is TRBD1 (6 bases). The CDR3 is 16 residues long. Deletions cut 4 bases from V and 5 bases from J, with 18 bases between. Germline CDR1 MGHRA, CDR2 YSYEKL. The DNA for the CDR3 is TGCGCCAGCAGCCTAGCCCTCGGGGCAGGGGATCAGCCCCAGCATTTT. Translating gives CASSLALGAGDQPQHF.

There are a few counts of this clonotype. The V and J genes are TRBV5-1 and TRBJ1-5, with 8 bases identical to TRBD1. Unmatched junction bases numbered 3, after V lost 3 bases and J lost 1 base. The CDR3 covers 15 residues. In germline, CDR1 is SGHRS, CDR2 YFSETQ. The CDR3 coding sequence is TGCGCCAGCAGCTCGGGACAGGAGAGCAATCAGCCCCAGCATTTT. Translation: CASSSGQESNQPQHF.

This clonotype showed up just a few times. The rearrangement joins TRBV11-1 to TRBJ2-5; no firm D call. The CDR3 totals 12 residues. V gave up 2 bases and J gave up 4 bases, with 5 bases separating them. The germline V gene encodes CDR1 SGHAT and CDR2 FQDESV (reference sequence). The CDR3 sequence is CASSLTGETQYF. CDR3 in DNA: TGTGCCAGCAGCTTAACCGGAGAGACCCAGTACTTC.

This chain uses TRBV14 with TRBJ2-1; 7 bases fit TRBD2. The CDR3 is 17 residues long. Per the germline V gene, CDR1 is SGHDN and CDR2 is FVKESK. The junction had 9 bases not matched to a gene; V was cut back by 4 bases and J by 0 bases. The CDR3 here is CASSPLVGGSSYNEQFF. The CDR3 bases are TGTGCCAGCAGCCCCCTGGTTGGCGGGAGCTCCTACAATGAGCAGTTCTTC.

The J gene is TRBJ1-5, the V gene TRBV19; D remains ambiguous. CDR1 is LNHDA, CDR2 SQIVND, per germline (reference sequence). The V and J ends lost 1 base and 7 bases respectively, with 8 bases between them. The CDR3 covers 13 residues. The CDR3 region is CASSIVSGQPQHF. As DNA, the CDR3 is TGTGCCAGTAGTATAGTCTCCGGACAGCCCCAGCATTTT.

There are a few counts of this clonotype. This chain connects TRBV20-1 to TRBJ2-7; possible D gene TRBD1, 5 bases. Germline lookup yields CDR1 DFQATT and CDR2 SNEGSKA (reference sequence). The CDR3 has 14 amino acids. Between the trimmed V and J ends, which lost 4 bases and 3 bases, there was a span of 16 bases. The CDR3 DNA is TGCAGTGCTATAGATCGACAGAAAGGCTACGAGCAGTACTTC. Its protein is CSAIDRQKGYEQYF.

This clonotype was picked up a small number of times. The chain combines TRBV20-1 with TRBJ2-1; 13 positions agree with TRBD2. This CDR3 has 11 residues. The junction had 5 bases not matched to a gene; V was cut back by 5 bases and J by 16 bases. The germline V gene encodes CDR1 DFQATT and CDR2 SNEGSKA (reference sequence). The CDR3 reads CSAGRTSGSFF. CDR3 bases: TGCAGTGCTGGAAGGACTAGCGGGAGTTTCTTC.

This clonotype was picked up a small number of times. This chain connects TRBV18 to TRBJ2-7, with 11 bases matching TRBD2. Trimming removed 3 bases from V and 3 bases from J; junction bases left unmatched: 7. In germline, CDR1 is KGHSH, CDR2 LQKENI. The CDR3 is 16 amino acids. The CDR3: CASSPQAGTSGYEQYF. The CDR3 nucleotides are TGTGCCAGCTCACCGCAAGCCGGGACTAGCGGCTACGAGCAGTACTTC.

CDR3 sequence (DNA): TGTGCCAGCAGCAAGCAGGGAGTTAAGACTGAAGCTTTCTTT. Translated, it gives CASSKQGVKTEAFF. The rearrangement links TRBV3-1 to TRBJ1-1; D might be TRBD1 (5 bases). Germline lookup yields CDR1 LGHDT and CDR2 YNNKEL (reference sequence). This CDR3 contains 14 residues. V dropped 5 bases and J dropped 5 bases, with 15 bases sitting between them.

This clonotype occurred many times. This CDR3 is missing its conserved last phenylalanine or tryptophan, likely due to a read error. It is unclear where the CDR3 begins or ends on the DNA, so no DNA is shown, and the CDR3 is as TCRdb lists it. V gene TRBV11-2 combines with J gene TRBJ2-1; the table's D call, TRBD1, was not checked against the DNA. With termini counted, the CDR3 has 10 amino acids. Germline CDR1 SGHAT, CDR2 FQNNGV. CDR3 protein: CASGDGSSLL.

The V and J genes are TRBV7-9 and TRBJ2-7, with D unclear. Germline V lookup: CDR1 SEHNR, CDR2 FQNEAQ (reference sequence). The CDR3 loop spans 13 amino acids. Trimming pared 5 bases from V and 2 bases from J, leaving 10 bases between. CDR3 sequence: CASSTTPTYEQYF. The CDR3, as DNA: TGTGCCAGCAGCACCACCCCGACCTACGAGCAGTACTTC.

This CDR3 reads CASSVGSRAYEQYF. CDR3 DNA sequence: TGTGCCAGCAGTGTTGGTAGCAGGGCCTACGAGCAGTACTTC. V gene TRBV6-1 combines with J gene TRBJ2-7, with D possibly being TRBD1 (5 bases). Germline loops: CDR1 MNHNS, CDR2 SASEGT. This CDR3 is 14 amino acids long. Trimming cost V 4 bases and J 2 bases, with 12 bases left between them.